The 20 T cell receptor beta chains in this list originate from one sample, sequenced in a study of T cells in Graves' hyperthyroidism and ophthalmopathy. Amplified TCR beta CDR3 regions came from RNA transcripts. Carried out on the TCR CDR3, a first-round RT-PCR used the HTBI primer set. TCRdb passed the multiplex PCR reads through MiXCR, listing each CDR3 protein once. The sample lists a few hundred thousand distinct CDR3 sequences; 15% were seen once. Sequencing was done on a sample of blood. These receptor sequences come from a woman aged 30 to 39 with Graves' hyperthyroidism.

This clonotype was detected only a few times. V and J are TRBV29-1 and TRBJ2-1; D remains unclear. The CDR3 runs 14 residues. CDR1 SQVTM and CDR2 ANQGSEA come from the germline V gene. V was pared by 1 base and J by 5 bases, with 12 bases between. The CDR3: CSVEGFSYDNEQFF. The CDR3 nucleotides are TGCAGCGTTGAAGGCTTCTCCTATGACAATGAGCAGTTCTTC.

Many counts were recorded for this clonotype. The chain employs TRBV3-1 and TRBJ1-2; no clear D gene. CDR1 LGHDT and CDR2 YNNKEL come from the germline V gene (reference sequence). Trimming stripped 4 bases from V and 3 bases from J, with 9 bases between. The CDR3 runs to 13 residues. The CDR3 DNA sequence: TGTGCCAGCAGCCTTGCAGTAGACTATGGCTACACCTTC. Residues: CASSLAVDYGYTF.

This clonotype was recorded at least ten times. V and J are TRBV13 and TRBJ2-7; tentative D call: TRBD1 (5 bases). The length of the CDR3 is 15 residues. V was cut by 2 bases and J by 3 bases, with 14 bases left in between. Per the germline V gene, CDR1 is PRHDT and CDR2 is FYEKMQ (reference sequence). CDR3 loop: CASSLILPTGYEQYF. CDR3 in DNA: TGTGCCAGCAGCTTAATACTTCCAACAGGCTACGAGCAGTACTTC.

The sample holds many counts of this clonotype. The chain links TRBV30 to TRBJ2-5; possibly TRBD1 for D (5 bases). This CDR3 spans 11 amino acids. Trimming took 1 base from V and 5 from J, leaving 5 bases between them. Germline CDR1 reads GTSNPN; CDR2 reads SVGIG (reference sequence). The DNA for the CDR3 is TGTGCCTGGAGTGACAGGGAGACCCAGTACTTC. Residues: CAWSDRETQYF.

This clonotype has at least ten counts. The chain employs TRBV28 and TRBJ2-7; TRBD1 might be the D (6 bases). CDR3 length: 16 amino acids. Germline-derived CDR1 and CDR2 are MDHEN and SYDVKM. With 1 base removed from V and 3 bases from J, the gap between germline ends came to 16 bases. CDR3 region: CASSLSTGRDIYEQYF. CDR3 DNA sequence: TGTGCCAGCAGTTTATCCACGGGTCGGGACATCTACGAGCAGTACTTC.

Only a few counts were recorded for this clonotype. The CDR3 nucleotides are TGCAGCGTTGAGGCCGACACCTACGAGCAGTACTTC. Translating it yields CSVEADTYEQYF. This rearrangement joins TRBV29-1 to TRBJ2-7, with no clear D. The CDR3 covers 12 residues. V was clipped by 3 bases and J by 2 bases, with 8 bases between them. Per the germline V gene, CDR1 is SQVTM and CDR2 is ANQGSEA.

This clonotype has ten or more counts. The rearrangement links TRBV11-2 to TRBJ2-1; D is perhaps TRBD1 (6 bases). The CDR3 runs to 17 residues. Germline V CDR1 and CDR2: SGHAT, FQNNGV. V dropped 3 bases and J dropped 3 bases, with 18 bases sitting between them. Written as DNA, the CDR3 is TGTGCCAGCAGCTTGGCCGGACAGAATCCCTACTACAATGAGCAGTTCTTC. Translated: CASSLAGQNPYYNEQFF. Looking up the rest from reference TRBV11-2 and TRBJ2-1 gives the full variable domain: EAGVAQSPRYKIIEKRQSVAFWCNPISGHATLYWYQQILGQGPKLLIQFQNNGVVDDSQLPKDRFSAERLKGVDSTLKIQPAKLEDSAVYLCASSLAGQNPYYNEQFFGPGTRLTVL.

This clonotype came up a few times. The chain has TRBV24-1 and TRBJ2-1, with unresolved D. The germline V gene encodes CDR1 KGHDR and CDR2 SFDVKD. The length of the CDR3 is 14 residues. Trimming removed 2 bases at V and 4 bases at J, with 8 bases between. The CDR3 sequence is CATSDWTEYNEQFF. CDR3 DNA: TGTGCCACCAGTGATTGGACCGAGTACAATGAGCAGTTCTTC.

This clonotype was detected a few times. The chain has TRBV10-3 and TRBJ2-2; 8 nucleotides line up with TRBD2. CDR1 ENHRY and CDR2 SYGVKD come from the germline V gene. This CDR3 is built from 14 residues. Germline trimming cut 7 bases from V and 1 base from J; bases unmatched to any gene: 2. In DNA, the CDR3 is TGTGCCATCAAACGGGAGGGGAACACCGGGGAGCTGTTTTTT. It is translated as CAIKREGNTGELFF.

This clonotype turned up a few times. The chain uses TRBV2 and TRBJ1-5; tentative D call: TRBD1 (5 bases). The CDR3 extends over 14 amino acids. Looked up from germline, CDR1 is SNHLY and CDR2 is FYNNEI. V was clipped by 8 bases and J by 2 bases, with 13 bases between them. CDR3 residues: CASCRGVGNQPQHF. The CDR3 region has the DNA TGTGCCAGCTGCCGGGGGGTAGGCAATCAGCCCCAGCATTTT.

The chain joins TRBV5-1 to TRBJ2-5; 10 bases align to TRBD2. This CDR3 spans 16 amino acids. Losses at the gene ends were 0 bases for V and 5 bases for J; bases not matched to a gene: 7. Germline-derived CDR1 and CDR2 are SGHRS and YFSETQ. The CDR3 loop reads CASSLVSSGSGETQYF. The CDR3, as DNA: TGCGCCAGCAGCTTGGTCTCTAGCGGGAGTGGGGAGACCCAGTACTTC.

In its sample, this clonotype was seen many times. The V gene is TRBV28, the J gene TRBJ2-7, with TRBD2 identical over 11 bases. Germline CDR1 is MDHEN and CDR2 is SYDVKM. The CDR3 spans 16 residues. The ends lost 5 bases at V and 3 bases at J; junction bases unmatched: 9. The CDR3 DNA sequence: TGTGCCAGCAGTCCCCCCCAACTAGCGGGAGTCTACGAGCAGTACTTC. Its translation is CASSPPQLAGVYEQYF.

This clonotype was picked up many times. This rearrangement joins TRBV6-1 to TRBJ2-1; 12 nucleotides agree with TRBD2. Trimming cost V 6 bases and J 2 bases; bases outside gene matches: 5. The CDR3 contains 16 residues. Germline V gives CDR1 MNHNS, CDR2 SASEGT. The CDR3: CASSGLAGITYNEQFF. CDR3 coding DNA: TGTGCCAGCAGCGGACTAGCGGGAATTACCTACAATGAGCAGTTCTTC.

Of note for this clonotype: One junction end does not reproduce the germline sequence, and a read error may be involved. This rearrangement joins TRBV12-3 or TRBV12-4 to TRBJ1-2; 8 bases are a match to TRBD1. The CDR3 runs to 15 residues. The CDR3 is CASSLRQGSNCGYTF. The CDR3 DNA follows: TGTGCCAGCAGTTTAAGACAGGGGTCTAACTGTGGCTACACCTTC.

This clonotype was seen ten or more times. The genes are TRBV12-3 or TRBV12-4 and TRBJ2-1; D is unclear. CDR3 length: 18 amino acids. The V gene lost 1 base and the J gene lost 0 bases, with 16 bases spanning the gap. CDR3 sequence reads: CASSLDPWTLSSYNEQFF. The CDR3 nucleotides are TGTGCCAGCAGTTTAGACCCTTGGACGCTGAGCTCCTACAATGAGCAGTTCTTC.

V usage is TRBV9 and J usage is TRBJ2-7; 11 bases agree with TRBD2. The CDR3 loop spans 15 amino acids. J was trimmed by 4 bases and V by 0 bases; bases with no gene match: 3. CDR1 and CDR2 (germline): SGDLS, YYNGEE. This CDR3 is CASSVDGTSGYEQYF. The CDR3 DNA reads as TGTGCCAGCAGCGTAGATGGGACTAGCGGATACGAGCAGTACTTC.

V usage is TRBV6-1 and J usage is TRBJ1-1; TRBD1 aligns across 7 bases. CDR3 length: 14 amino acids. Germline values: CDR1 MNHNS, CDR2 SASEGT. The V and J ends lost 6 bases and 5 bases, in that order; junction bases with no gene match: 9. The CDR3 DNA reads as TGTGCCAGCAGCGCTCAGGGGGGGTGGACTGAAGCTTTCTTT. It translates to CASSAQGGWTEAFF.

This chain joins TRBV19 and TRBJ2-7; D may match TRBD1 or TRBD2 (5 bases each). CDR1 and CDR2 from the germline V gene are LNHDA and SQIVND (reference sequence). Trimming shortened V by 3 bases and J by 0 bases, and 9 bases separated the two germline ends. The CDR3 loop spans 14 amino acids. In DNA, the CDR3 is TGTGCCAGTAGTATGAGGGGATACTCCTACGAGCAGTACTTC. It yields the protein CASSMRGYSYEQYF.

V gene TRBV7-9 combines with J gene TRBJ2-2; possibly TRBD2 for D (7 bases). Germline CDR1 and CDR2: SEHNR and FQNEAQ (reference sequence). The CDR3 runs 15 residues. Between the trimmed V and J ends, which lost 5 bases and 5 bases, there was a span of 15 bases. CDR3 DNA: TGTGCCAGCAGCAAAGTCGGGGGGCTGACCGGGGAGCTGTTTTTT. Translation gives CASSKVGGLTGELFF.

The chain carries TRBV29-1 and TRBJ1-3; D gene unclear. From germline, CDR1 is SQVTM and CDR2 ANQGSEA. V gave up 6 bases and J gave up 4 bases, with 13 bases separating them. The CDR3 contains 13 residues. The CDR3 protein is CSVLRDLGNTIYF. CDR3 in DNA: TGCAGCGTGCTGCGGGATCTGGGAAACACCATATATTTT.